The clone carrying this T cell receptor beta chain was seen a single time. The CDR3 length is 18 residues. Germline CDR1 and CDR2: LGHDT and YNNKEL (reference sequence). Trimming shortened V by 2 bases and J by 4 bases, and 24 bases separated the two germline ends. The data derive from a study of control samples from healthy donors and cancer patients. Only in-frame clones appear in the TCRdb table, and some are missing; sequencing was by immunoSEQ multiplex PCR. The repertoire includes about 230,000 clones, about four fifths of them detected once, and about an eighth sits in the top ten. Sequencing used PBMCs. The TCR was taken from an older woman with lung cancer. The J gene is TRBJ2-7, the V gene TRBV3-1 (or the pseudogene TRBV3-2), with a tentative D call TRBD2 (5 bases). For the CDR3, the DNA is TGTGCCAGCAGCCAAAGCCTCCACCGAAGCGGCCCCAAGTACGAGCAGTACTTC. The encoded protein is CASSQSLHRSGPKYEQYF.